These 8 T cell receptor beta chains came from one sample sequenced in a study of human T cells and chemical hapten exposure. Described time point: patch test 3, about 24 weeks after DPC sensitization. Treatment in this sample: therapeutic diphenylcyclopropenone sensitization with weekly scalp DPC. Each CDR3 protein is one row after TCRdb ran MiXCR on the RACE reads. The sample includes approximately 86,000 distinct CDR3 sequences, under 13% seen only once; the top ten take about 0.95%. The material sequenced was whole blood, taken in connection with sensitization to the hapten diphenylcyclopropenone (DPC). These receptors all stem from a woman between 25 and 40 years old with alopecia areata. Some clones in this sample may be carry-over from other donors' samples.

This clonotype was seen ten or more times. The CDR3 sequence is CASSLGGGADTQYF. The CDR3 nucleotides read TGTGCCAGCAGCTTAGGCGGCGGAGCAGATACGCAGTATTTT. V is TRBV7-6 and J is TRBJ2-3, with unresolved D. From germline, CDR1 is SGHVS and CDR2 FNYEAQ. CDR3 length: 14 amino acids. V lost 1 base and J lost 4, with 9 bases in between.

The rearrangement joins TRBV18 to TRBJ2-3; TRBD2 matches 10 bases. Germline lookup yields CDR1 KGHSH and CDR2 LQKENI. This CDR3 contains 15 residues. V lost 6 bases, J lost 2 bases, and 5 bases stayed unmatched. The CDR3 reads CASSSGGSHTDTQYF. The CDR3 nucleotides are TGTGCCAGCTCTAGCGGGGGGTCGCACACAGATACGCAGTATTTT.

This clonotype was recorded at least ten times. The chain combines TRBV6-5 with TRBJ2-2; the match to TRBD2 covers 7 bases. The V and J ends lost 4 bases and 6 bases, in that order; junction bases with no gene match: 2. CDR3 length: 13 amino acids. Per germline, CDR1 MNHEY and CDR2 SVGAGI. CDR3 in DNA: TGTGCCAGCAGTTGGGGGGGATCCGGGGAGCTGTTTTTT. This encodes CASSWGGSGELFF.

This clonotype has at least ten counts. The chain recombines TRBV29-1 with TRBJ1-1, with D uncertain. The CDR3 runs to 14 residues. Germline V gives CDR1 SQVTM, CDR2 ANQGSEA. With 1 base removed from V and 0 bases from J, the gap between germline ends came to 9 bases. Here the CDR3 reads CSVEVMGMNTEAFF. The CDR3 DNA reads TGCAGCGTTGAAGTCATGGGGATGAACACTGAAGCTTTCTTT.

This clonotype showed up just a few times. This CDR3 reads CAISPGQGARTNEKLFF. Written as DNA, the CDR3 is TGTGCCATCAGCCCGGGACAGGGGGCGCGAACTAATGAAAAACTGTTTTTT. The V call is TRBV10-3, the J call TRBJ1-4; the match to TRBD1 covers 12 bases. Germline CDR1 is ENHRY and CDR2 is SYGVKD. This CDR3 comprises 17 residues. With 6 bases clipped from V and 1 base from J, the junction kept 6 bases outside the gene matches.

V is TRBV3-1 and J is TRBJ2-1, with 8 positions matching TRBD1. The CDR3 spans 15 residues. The V segment lost 5 bases and the J segment 9 bases; nucleotides outside the gene matches: 12. Germline CDR1 and CDR2: LGHDT and YNNKEL (reference sequence). CDR3 nucleotide sequence: TGTGCCAGCAGCGAAAGGGACAGGAAAAGGGGTGAGCAGTTCTTC. Translation: CASSERDRKRGEQFF.

This clonotype has ten or more counts. This chain connects TRBV20-1 to TRBJ2-3; D assignment may be TRBD1 or TRBD2 (5 bases each). The CDR3 length is 14 residues. V shed 5 bases and J shed 6 bases, with 18 bases lying between them. Germline V gene lookup returns CDR1 DFQATT and CDR2 SNEGSKA (reference sequence). The CDR3, as DNA: TGCAGTGCTCTCAGAGGGGATAAGTGGGATACGCAGTATTTT. This translates into CSALRGDKWDTQYF.

This clonotype came up many times. V gene TRBV24-1 combines with J gene TRBJ2-1; D not certain. Trimming removed 7 bases from V and 5 bases from J, with 14 bases in between. Germline lookup yields CDR1 KGHDR and CDR2 SFDVKD. CDR3 length: 14 residues. The CDR3 DNA reads TGTGCCACCAGCGACGGCCAGGCGAACAATGAGCAGTTCTTC. It encodes CATSDGQANNEQFF.